This T cell receptor (beta chain) was recovered during a study of cytomegalovirus exposure and HLA in healthy donors. Study results and limitations: In an earlier analysis, about 87% or about 30%: the productive usage of most TCR beta V segments.

This clone has just a few counts. Its antigen remains unknown. The CDR3 spans 15 residues. Deletions cut 4 bases from V and 3 bases from J, with 16 bases between. Researchers ran the PCR with 60 Vbeta and 13 Jbeta primers. TCRdb's copy holds only in-frame clones and misses some; the assay was immunoSEQ multiplex PCR. The repertoire holds around 72,000 clones, with 65% to 80% as singletons. The sequenced material came from PBMCs. The TCR comes from a man in his forties in good health and CMV-seropositive. This chain uses TRBV5-3 with TRBJ1-2, with D tentatively TRBD1 (5 bases). TRBV5-3 is an ORF, and what it does is uncertain. Written as DNA, the CDR3 is TGTGCCAGAAGCCAAACAGGACCGGGGGACTATGGCTACACCTTC. Translation: CARSQTGPGDYGYTF.